These 20 T cell receptor beta chains came from one sample sequenced in a study of blood T cell repertoires in COVID-19. Sequencing was performed with immunoSEQ multiplex PCR; in TCRdb, only in-frame clones are kept and a portion is missing. The sample records some 13,000 clones, about nine tenths being singletons. The sample was peripheral blood. The receptors come from a woman between 65 and 79 years old with active COVID-19.

DNA of the CDR3: TGCGCCAGCAGCCAAGATTATACAGAGCAGTCTGAAAAACTGTTTTTT. This translates into CASSQDYTEQSEKLFF. The V and J genes are TRBV4-3 and TRBJ1-4; D gene ambiguous. The CDR3 contains 16 residues. In germline, CDR1 is LGHNA, CDR2 YSLEER. V dropped 0 bases and J dropped 7 bases, with 15 bases sitting between them.

V is TRBV29-1 and J is TRBJ1-1; D not certain. Looked up from germline, CDR1 is SQVTM and CDR2 is ANQGSEA. V lost 4 bases, J lost 1 base, and 7 bases lay in between. The CDR3 spans 12 residues. CDR3 bases: TGCAGCGTTGCGTCGGGGAACACTGAAGCTTTCTTT. This translates into CSVASGNTEAFF.

V is TRBV30 and J is TRBJ2-3; D is perhaps TRBD2 (5 bases). The CDR3 is 15 amino acids. From germline, CDR1 is GTSNPN and CDR2 SVGIG (reference sequence). The V and J ends lost 0 bases and 2 bases respectively, with 12 bases between them. CDR3 sequence: CAWSVRRTDTDTQYF. The DNA of the CDR3 is TGTGCCTGGAGTGTCCGGCGGACTGACACAGATACGCAGTATTTT.

This clone occurred once. The chain has TRBV9 and TRBJ1-1; the D is unclear. V was clipped by 3 bases and J by 9 bases, with 12 bases between them. From germline, CDR1 is SGDLS and CDR2 YYNGEE. CDR3 size: 12 residues. This chain's CDR3 is CASSGPRWKAFF. The DNA for the CDR3 is TGTGCCAGCAGCGGCCCGAGGTGGAAAGCTTTCTTT.

V and J are TRBV6-6 and TRBJ1-5; D remains ambiguous. The CDR3 has 16 amino acids. Germline loops: CDR1 MNHNY, CDR2 SVGAGI (reference sequence). Trimming removed 1 base at V and 7 bases at J, with 17 bases between. The CDR3 sequence is CASSYFGRGIQQPQHF. In DNA form, the CDR3 reads TGTGCCAGCAGTTACTTCGGTCGGGGAATTCAGCAGCCCCAGCATTTT.

V is TRBV7-2 and J is TRBJ1-1; no reliable D call. The length of the CDR3 is 14 residues. V lost 4 bases and J lost 0, with 9 bases in between. Looked up from germline, CDR1 is SGHTA and CDR2 is FQGNSA. The CDR3 nucleotides are TGTGCCAGCAGCTCCTTCGCGGTGAACACTGAAGCTTTCTTT. Residues: CASSSFAVNTEAFF.

This chain uses TRBV7-6 with TRBJ2-3; TRBD1 might be the D (6 bases). The V and J ends lost 5 bases and 3 bases respectively, with 18 bases between them. The CDR3 is 16 amino acids. The germline V gene has CDR1 SGHVS and CDR2 FNYEAQ. The CDR3 DNA reads as TGTGCCAGCAGCCTGGGGGCTAGAGGGGGAACAGATACGCAGTATTTT. Its protein product is CASSLGARGGTDTQYF. The full variable domain, completed using reference TRBV7-6 and TRBJ2-3, is GAGVSQSPRYKVTKRGQDVALRCDPISGHVSLYWYRQALGQGPEFLTYFNYEAQQDKSGLPNDRFSAERPEGSISTLTIQRTEQRDSAMYRCASSLGARGGTDTQYFGPGTRLTVL.

This clone was counted a few times. V and J are TRBV7-2 and TRBJ2-3, with 10 bases aligning to TRBD2. CDR3 length: 17 amino acids. Per germline, CDR1 SGHTA and CDR2 FQGNSA. V lost 1 base and J lost 2; bases outside the gene matches: 6. CDR3 region: CASSLGTSGTYTDTQYF. CDR3 nucleotide sequence: TGTGCCAGCAGCTTAGGGACTAGCGGAACCTACACAGATACGCAGTATTTT.

V usage is TRBV6-2 or TRBV6-3 and J usage is TRBJ2-1; 7 positions agree with TRBD2. The CDR3 contains 15 residues. V dropped 0 bases and J dropped 9; count of bases not matched to a gene: 8. Germline V gives CDR1 MNHEY, CDR2 SVGEGT. CDR3: CASSYSRGLVPEQFF. The CDR3 coding sequence is TGTGCCAGCAGTTACTCGAGAGGACTAGTGCCTGAGCAGTTCTTC.

V usage is TRBV18 and J usage is TRBJ2-5, with 7 bases that match TRBD2. V dropped 2 bases and J dropped 5; count of bases not matched to a gene: 5. Germline CDR1 KGHSH, CDR2 LQKENI. This CDR3 is built from 14 residues. DNA for the CDR3: TGTGCCAGCTCACCAAGTCAGGGAGGGGAGACCCAGTACTTC. Translated: CASSPSQGGETQYF.

This rearrangement joins TRBV28 to TRBJ2-3; D gene ambiguous. Germline CDR1 reads MDHEN; CDR2 reads SYDVKM. Trimming pared 5 bases from V and 2 bases from J, leaving 5 bases between. This CDR3 is 12 amino acids long. CDR3 nucleotides: TGTGCCAGCAGTCCTATCACAGATACGCAGTATTTT. Its protein is CASSPITDTQYF.

The CDR3 DNA is TGCGCCAGCAGCTTTTTGGGCAGCACACACACAGATACGCAGTATTTT. It yields the protein CASSFLGSTHTDTQYF. The gene calls are TRBV5-1 and TRBJ2-3; D remains unclear. The V end lost 2 bases, the J end lost 2 bases, and 15 bases lay between the germline ends. The CDR3 loop spans 16 amino acids. The germline V gene encodes CDR1 SGHRS and CDR2 YFSETQ.

The count of this clone is one. This sequence joins TRBV5-3 and TRBJ2-5, with D maybe TRBD2 (5 bases). TRBV5-3 is noted as an ORF with a role that remains uncertain. This CDR3 contains 13 residues. V lost 8 bases to trimming and J lost 2 bases, with 13 bases between them. The CDR3 DNA is TGTGCCAGGGAGGTCTCTCCACAAGAGACCCAGTACTTC. Its translation is CAREVSPQETQYF.

The V gene is TRBV4-3, the J gene TRBJ2-5; 13 bases align to TRBD2. Trimming removed 2 bases from V and 1 base from J; junction bases left unmatched: 4. This CDR3 has 17 residues. The germline gives CDR1 LGHNA, CDR2 YSLEER. The CDR3 loop is CASSQSGLAGLQETQYF. The CDR3 DNA follows: TGCGCCAGCAGCCAATCGGGACTAGCGGGGCTCCAAGAGACCCAGTACTTC.

V is TRBV5-5 and J is TRBJ2-6; D is uncertain. V was cut by 2 bases and J by 0 bases, with 15 bases left in between. Germline values: CDR1 SGHKS, CDR2 YYEKEE (reference sequence). The CDR3 has 18 amino acids. CDR3 sequence (DNA): TGTGCCAGCAGCTTCGTTCCGGGTTACATCTCTGGGGCCAACGTCCTGACTTTC. This codes for CASSFVPGYISGANVLTF.

The genes are TRBV5-1 and TRBJ2-2, with 7 bases that match TRBD2. Looked up from germline, CDR1 is SGHRS and CDR2 is YFSETQ. Trimming at V came to 0 bases and at J to 3 bases, leaving 5 bases not matched to a gene. This CDR3 has 16 residues. The CDR3 protein is CASSLGGTTYTGELFF. CDR3 DNA sequence: TGCGCCAGCAGCTTGGGGGGGACTACCTACACCGGGGAGCTGTTTTTT.

This clone has only one observation. The chain couples TRBV29-1 to TRBJ2-5; 10 bases line up with TRBD2. The CDR3 is 15 residues long. V was clipped by 4 bases and J by 5 bases; unmatched bases: 10. From germline, CDR1 is SQVTM and CDR2 ANQGSEA. The CDR3 protein is CSVVMASGSGETQYF. In DNA, the CDR3 is TGCAGCGTTGTTATGGCTAGCGGGAGTGGGGAGACCCAGTACTTC.

The chain links TRBV4-1 to TRBJ2-3; possibly TRBD2 for D (6 bases). Looked up from germline, CDR1 is MGHRA and CDR2 is YSYEKL. The CDR3 sequence is 18 residues long. The V end was cut by 6 bases, the J end by 3 bases, with 25 bases between. CDR3 coding DNA: TGCGCCAGCAGTCCGTCACCCACCCGCACGGGACTGACAGATACGCAGTATTTT. Amino acids: CASSPSPTRTGLTDTQYF.

V gene TRBV6-5 combines with J gene TRBJ1-2; 8 positions match TRBD1. Looked up from germline, CDR1 is MNHEY and CDR2 is SVGAGI. The CDR3 is made up of 15 amino acids. Trimming at V came to 5 bases and at J to 0 bases, leaving 5 bases not matched to a gene. CDR3 region: CASSPQGAANYGYTF. The CDR3 DNA reads as TGTGCCAGCAGTCCTCAGGGGGCCGCTAACTATGGCTACACCTTC.

The chain uses TRBV18 and TRBJ1-2; D ambiguous. The germline V gene has CDR1 KGHSH and CDR2 LQKENI. The CDR3 extends over 13 amino acids. Trimming cost V 2 bases and J 13 bases, with 17 bases left between them. Here the CDR3 reads CASSPGGVRESTF. For the CDR3, the DNA is TGTGCCAGCTCACCAGGAGGTGTTAGGGAGTCCACCTTC.